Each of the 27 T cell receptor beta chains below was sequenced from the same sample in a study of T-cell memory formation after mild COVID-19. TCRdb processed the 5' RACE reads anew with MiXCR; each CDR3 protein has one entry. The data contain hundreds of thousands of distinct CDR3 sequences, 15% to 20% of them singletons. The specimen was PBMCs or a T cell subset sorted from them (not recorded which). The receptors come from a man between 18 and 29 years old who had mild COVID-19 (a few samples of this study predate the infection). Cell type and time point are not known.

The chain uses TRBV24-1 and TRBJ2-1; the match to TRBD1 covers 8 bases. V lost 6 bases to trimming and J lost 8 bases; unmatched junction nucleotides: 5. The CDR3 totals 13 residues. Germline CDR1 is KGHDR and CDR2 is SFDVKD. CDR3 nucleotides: TGTGCCACCAGTCACCCAGGGGGCTATGAGCAGTTCTTC. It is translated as CATSHPGGYEQFF.

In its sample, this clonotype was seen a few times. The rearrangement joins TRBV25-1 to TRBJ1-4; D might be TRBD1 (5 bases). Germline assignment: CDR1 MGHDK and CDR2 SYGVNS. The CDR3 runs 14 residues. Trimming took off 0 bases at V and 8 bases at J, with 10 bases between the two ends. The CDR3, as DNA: TGTGCCAGCAGTGAATATGGGGACGGAGAAAAACTGTTTTTT. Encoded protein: CASSEYGDGEKLFF. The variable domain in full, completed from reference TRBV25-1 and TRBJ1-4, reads EADIYQTPRYLVIGTGKKITLECSQTMGHDKMYWYQQDPGMELHLIHYSYGVNSTEKGDLSSESTVSRIRTEHFPLTLESARPSHTSQYLCASSEYGDGEKLFFGSGTQLSVL.

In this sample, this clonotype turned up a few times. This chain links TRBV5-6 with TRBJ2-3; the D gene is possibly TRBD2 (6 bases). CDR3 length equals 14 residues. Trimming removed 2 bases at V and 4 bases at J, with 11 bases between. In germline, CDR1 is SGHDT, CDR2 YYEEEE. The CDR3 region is CASSLGGIADTQYF. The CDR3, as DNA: TGTGCCAGCAGCTTAGGCGGGATAGCAGATACGCAGTATTTT.

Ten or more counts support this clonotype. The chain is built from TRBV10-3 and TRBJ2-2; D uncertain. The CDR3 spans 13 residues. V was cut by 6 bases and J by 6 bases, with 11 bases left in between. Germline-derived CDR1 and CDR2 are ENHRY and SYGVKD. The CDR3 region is CAISPRLSGELFF. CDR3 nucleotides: TGTGCCATCAGCCCCCGACTCTCCGGGGAGCTGTTTTTT.

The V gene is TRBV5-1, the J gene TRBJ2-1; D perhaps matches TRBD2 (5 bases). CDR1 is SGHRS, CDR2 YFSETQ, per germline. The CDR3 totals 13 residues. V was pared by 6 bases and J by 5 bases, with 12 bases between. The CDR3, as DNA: TGCGCCAGCACTGCGGGTCGGGACAATGAGCAGTTCTTC. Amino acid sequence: CASTAGRDNEQFF.

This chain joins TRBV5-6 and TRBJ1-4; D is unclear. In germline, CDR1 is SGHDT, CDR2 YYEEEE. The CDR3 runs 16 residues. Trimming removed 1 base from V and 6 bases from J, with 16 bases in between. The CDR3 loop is CASSLWGVGFDEKLFF. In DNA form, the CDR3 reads TGTGCCAGCAGCTTGTGGGGTGTCGGGTTTGATGAAAAACTGTTTTTT.

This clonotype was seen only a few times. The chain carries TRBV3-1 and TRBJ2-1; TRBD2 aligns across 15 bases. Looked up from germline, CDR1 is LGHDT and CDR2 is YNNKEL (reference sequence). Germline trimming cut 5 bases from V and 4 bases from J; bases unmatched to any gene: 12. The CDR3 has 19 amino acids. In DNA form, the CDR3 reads TGTGCCAGCAGCGCCAGCCGGACTAGCGGGGGGGCCGGGTACAATGAGCAGTTCTTC. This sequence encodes CASSASRTSGGAGYNEQFF.

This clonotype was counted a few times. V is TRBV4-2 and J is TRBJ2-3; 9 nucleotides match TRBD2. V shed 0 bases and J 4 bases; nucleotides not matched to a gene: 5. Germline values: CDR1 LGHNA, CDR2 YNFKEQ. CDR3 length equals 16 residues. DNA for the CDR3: TGTGCCAGCAGCCAAGATCGGCGGGGGGGCCCAGATACGCAGTATTTT. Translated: CASSQDRRGGPDTQYF.

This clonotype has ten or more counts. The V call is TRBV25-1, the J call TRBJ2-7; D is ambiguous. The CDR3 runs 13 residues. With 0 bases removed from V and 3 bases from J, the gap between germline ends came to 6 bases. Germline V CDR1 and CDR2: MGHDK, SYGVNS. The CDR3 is CASSEYPGYEQYF. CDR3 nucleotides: TGTGCCAGCAGTGAATACCCAGGCTACGAGCAGTACTTC.

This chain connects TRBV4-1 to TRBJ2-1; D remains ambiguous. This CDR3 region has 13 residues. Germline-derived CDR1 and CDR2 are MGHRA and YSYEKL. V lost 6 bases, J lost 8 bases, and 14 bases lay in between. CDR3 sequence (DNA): TGCGCCAGCAGAGCCCAGGATAGGGATGAGCAGTTCTTC. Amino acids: CASRAQDRDEQFF.

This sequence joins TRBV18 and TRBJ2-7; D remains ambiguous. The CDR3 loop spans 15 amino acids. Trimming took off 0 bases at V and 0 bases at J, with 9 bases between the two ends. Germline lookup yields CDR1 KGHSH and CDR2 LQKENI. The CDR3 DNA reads TGTGCCAGCTCACCACCTACAAGGGCCTCCTACGAGCAGTACTTC. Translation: CASSPPTRASYEQYF.

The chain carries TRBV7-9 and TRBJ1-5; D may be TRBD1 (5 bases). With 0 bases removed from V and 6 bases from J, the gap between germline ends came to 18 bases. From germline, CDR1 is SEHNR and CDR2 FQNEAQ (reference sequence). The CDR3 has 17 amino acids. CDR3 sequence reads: CASSLAPTVGASQPQHF. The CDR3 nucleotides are TGTGCCAGCAGCTTAGCTCCGACAGTGGGCGCTTCTCAGCCCCAGCATTTT.

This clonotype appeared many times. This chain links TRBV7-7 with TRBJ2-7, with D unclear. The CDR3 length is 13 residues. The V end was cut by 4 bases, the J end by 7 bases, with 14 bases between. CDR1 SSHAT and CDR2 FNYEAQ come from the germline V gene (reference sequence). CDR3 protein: CASSYRWEGEQYF. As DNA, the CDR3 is TGTGCCAGCAGCTACCGTTGGGAAGGAGAGCAGTACTTC.

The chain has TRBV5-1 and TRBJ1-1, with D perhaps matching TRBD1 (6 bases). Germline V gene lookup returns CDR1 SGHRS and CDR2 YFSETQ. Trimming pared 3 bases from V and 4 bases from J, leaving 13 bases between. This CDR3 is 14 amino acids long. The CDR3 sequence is CASSSEGGGTEAFF. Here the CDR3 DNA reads TGCGCCAGCAGCTCCGAGGGGGGGGGCACTGAAGCTTTCTTT.

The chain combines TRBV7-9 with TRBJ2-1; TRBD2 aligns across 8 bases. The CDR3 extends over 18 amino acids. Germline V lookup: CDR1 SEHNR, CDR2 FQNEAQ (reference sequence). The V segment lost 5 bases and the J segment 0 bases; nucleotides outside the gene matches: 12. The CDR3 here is CASSSTRRGGHSYNEQFF. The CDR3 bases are TGTGCCAGCAGCAGCACACGACGCGGGGGGCACTCCTACAATGAGCAGTTCTTC.

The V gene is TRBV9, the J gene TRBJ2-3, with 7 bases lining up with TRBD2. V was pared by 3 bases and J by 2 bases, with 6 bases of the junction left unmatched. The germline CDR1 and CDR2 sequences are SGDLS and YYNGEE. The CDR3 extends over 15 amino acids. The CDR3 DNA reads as TGTGCCAGCAGCGACCCGGGGGGAGTCACAGATACGCAGTATTTT. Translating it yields CASSDPGGVTDTQYF.

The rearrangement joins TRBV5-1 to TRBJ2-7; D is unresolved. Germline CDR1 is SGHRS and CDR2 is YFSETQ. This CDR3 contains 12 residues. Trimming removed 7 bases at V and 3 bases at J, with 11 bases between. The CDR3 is CASGEVRYEQYV. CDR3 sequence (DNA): TGCGCCAGCGGCGAGGTCCGCTACGAGCAGTACGTC.

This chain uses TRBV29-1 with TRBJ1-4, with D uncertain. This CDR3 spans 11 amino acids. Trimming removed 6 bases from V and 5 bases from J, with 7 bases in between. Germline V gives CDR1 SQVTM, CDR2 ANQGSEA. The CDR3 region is CSVTTNEKLFF. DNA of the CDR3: TGCAGCGTCACCACAAATGAAAAACTGTTTTTT.

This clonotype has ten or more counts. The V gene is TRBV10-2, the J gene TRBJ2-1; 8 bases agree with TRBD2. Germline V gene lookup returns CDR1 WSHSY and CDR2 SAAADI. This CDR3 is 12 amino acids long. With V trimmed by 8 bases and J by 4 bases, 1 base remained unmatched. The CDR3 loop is CASRLAYNEQFF. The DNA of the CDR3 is TGCGCCAGCCGACTAGCGTACAATGAGCAGTTCTTC.

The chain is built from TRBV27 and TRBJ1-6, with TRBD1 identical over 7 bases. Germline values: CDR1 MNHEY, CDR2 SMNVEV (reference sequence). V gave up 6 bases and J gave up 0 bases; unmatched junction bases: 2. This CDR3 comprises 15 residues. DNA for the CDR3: TGTGCCAGCAGGACAGGGATCTCCTATAATTCACCCCTCCACTTT. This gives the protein CASRTGISYNSPLHF.

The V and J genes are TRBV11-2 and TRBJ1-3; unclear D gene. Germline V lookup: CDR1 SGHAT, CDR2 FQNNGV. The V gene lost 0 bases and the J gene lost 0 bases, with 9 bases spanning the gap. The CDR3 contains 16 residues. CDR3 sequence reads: CASSLDPPGSGNTIYF. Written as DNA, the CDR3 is TGTGCCAGCAGCTTAGACCCCCCAGGCTCTGGAAACACCATATATTTT. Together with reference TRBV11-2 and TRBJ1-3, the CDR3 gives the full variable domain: EAGVAQSPRYKIIEKRQSVAFWCNPISGHATLYWYQQILGQGPKLLIQFQNNGVVDDSQLPKDRFSAERLKGVDSTLKIQPAKLEDSAVYLCASSLDPPGSGNTIYFGEGSWLTVV.

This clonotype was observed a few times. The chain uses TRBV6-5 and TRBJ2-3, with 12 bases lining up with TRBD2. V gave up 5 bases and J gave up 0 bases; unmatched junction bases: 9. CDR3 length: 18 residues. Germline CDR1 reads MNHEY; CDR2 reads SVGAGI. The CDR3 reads CASSPGLAGPASTDTQYF. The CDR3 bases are TGTGCCAGCAGTCCCGGACTAGCGGGGCCCGCTAGCACAGATACGCAGTATTTT.

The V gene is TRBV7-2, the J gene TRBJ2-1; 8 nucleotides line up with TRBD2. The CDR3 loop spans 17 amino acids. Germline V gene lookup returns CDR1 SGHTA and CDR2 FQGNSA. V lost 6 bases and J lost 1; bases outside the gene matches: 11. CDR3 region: CASRTGLAGASYNEQFF. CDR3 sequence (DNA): TGTGCCAGCAGGACGGGGCTAGCGGGCGCTTCCTACAATGAGCAGTTCTTC. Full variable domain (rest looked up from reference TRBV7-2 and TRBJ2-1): GAGVSQSPSNKVTEKGKDVELRCDPISGHTALYWYRQSLGQGLEFLIYFQGNSAPDKSGLPSDRFSAERTGGSVSTLTIQRTQQEDSAVYLCASRTGLAGASYNEQFFGPGTRLTVL.

The CDR3 DNA is TGTGCCAGCAGCCCTCAGGAGCCAGATACGCAGTATTTT. Translation: CASSPQEPDTQYF. This chain uses TRBV7-3 with TRBJ2-3; D gene ambiguous. From germline, CDR1 is SGHTA and CDR2 FQGTGA. The CDR3 is 13 amino acids. V was cut by 5 bases and J by 4 bases, with 10 bases left in between. Variable domain in full (rest from reference TRBV7-3 and TRBJ2-3): GAGVSQTPSNKVTEKGKYVELRCDPISGHTALYWYRQSLGQGPEFLIYFQGTGAADDSGLPNDRFFAVRPEGSVSTLKIQRTERGDSAVYLCASSPQEPDTQYFGPGTRLTVL.

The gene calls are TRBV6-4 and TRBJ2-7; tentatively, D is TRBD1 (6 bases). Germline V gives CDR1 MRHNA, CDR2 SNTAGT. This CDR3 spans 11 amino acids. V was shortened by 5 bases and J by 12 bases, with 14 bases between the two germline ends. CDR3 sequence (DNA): TGTGCCAGCAGTTTACAGGGTATTCCGTACGTC. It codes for CASSLQGIPYV.

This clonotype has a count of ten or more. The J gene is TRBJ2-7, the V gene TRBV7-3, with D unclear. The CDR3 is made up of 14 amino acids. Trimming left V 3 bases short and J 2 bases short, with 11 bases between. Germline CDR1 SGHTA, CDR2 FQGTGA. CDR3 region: CASSLYARPYEQYF. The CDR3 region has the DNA TGTGCCAGCAGCTTGTACGCTAGGCCCTACGAGCAGTACTTC.

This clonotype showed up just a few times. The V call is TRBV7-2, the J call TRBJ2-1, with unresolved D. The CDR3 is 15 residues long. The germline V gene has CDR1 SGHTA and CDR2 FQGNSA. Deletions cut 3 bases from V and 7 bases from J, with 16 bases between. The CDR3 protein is CASSFYVEARNEQFF. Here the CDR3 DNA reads TGTGCCAGCAGCTTTTATGTCGAAGCTCGAAATGAGCAGTTCTTC.